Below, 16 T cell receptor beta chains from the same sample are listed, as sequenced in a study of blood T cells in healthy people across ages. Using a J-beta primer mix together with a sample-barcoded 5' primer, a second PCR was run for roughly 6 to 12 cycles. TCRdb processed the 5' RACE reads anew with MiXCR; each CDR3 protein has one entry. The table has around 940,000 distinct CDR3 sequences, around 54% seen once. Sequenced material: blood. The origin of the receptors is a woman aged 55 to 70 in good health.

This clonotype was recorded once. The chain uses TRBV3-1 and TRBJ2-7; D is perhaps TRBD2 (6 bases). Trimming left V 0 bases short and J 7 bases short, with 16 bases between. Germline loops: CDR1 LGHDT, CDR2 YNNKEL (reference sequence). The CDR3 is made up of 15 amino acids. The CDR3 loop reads CASSQDGSPGGEQYF. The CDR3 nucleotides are TGTGCCAGCAGCCAAGACGGGAGCCCTGGGGGGGAGCAGTACTTC.

CDR3 bases: TGTGCCAGCAGCCAAGATCGGTCCCTGGGACCAGATACGCAGTATTTT. The encoded protein is CASSQDRSLGPDTQYF. This chain joins TRBV14 and TRBJ2-3; D is perhaps TRBD1 or TRBD2 (5 bases each). CDR3 length: 16 amino acids. With 0 bases removed from V and 4 bases from J, the gap between germline ends came to 14 bases. Germline loops: CDR1 SGHDN, CDR2 FVKESK. Complete variable domain (other parts from reference TRBV14 and TRBJ2-3): EAGVTQFPSHSVIEKGQTVTLRCDPISGHDNLYWYRRVMGKEIKFLLHFVKESKQDESGMPNNRFLAERTGGTYSTLKVQPAELEDSGVYFCASSQDRSLGPDTQYFGPGTRLTVL.

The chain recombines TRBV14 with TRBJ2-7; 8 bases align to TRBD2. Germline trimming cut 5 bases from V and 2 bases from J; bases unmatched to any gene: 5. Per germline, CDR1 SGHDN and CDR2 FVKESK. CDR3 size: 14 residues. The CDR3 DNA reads TGTGCCAGCAGCATCCCGGGACTAGCCTACGAGCAGTACTTC. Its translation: CASSIPGLAYEQYF.

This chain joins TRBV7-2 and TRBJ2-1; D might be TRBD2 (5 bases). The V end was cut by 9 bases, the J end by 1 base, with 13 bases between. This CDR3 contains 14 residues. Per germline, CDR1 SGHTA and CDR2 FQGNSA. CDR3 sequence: CASTLGESYNEQFF. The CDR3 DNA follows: TGTGCCAGTACCTTGGGAGAATCCTACAATGAGCAGTTCTTC. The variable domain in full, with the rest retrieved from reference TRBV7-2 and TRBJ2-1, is GAGVSQSPSNKVTEKGKDVELRCDPISGHTALYWYRQSLGQGLEFLIYFQGNSAPDKSGLPSDRFSAERTGGSVSTLTIQRTQQEDSAVYLCASTLGESYNEQFFGPGTRLTVL.

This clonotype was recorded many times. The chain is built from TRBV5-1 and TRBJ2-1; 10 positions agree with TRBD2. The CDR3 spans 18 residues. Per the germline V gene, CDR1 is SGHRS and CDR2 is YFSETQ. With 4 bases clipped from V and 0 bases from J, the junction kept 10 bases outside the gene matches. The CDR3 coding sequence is TGCGCCAGCAGCCTTAGCGGGAGGACGATTAGCTCCTACAATGAGCAGTTCTTC. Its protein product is CASSLSGRTISSYNEQFF.

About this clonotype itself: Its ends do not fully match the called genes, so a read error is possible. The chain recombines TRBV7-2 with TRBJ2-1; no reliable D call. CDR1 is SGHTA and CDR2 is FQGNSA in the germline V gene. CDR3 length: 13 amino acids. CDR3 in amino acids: CAGSSPNGNEQFF. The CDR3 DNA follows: TGTGCCGGCAGCTCACCCAATGGGAATGAGCAGTTCTTC.

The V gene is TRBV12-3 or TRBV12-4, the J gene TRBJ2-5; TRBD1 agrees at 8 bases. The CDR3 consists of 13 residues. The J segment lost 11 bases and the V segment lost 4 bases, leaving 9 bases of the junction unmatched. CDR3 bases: TGTGCCAGCAGTTACGACAGGGGCCGTGAGCAGTACTTC. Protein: CASSYDRGREQYF.

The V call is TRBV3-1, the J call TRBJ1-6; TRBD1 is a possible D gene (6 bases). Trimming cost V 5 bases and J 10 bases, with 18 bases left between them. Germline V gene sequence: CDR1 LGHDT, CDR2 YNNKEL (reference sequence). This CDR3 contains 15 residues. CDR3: CASSSGTLMRSPLHF. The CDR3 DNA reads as TGTGCCAGCAGCTCGGGGACATTGATGCGATCACCCCTCCACTTT.

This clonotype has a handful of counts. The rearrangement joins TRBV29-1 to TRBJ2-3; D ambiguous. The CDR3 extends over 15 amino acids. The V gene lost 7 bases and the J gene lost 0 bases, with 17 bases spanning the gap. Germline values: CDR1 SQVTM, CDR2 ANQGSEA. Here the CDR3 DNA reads TGCAGCGCCCGGAGAGAGCTAACTAGCACAGATACGCAGTATTTT. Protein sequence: CSARRELTSTDTQYF.

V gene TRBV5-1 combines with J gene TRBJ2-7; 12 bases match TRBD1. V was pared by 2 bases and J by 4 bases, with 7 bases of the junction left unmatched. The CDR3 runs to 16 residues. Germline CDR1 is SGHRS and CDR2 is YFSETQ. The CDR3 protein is CASSFGPGQGAYEQYF. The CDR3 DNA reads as TGCGCCAGCAGCTTCGGACCGGGACAGGGGGCATACGAGCAGTACTTC.

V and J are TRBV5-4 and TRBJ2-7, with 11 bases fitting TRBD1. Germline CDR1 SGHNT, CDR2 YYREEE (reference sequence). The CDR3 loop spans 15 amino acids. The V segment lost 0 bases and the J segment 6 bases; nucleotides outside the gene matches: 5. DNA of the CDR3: TGTGCCAGCAGCTTGGCCGGGACAGGGGGTTCCGAGCAGTACTTC. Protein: CASSLAGTGGSEQYF.

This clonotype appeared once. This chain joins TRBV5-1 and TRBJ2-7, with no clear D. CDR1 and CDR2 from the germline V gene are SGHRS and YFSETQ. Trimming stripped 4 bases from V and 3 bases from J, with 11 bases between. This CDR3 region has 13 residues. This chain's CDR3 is CASSTAVIYEQYF. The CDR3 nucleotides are TGCGCCAGCAGCACCGCCGTAATCTACGAGCAGTACTTC.

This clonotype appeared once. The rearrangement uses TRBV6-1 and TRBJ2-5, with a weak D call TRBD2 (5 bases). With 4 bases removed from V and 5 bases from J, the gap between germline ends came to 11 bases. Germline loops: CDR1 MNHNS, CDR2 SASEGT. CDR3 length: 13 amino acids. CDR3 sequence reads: CASSVEGYETQYF. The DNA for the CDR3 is TGTGCCAGCAGTGTAGAGGGATACGAGACCCAGTACTTC.

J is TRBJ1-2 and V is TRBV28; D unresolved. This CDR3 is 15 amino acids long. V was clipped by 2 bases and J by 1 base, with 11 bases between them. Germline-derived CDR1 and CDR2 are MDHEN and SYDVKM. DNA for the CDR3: TGTGCCAGCAGTTTACGACCCGGGGTTAACTATGGCTACACCTTC. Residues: CASSLRPGVNYGYTF.

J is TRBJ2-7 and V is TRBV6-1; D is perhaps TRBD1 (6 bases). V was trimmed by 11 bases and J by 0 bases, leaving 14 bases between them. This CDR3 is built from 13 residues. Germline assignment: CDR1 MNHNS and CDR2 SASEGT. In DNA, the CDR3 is TGTGCCGTATTTGGGGACAACTCCTACGAGCAGTACTTC. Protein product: CAVFGDNSYEQYF.

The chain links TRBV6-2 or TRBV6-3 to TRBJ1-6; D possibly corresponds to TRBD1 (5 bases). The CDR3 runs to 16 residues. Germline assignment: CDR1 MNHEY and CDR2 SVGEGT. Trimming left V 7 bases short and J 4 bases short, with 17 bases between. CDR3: CASKLPDGAYNSPLHF. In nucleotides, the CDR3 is TGTGCCAGCAAACTACCCGACGGGGCATATAATTCACCCCTCCACTTT.